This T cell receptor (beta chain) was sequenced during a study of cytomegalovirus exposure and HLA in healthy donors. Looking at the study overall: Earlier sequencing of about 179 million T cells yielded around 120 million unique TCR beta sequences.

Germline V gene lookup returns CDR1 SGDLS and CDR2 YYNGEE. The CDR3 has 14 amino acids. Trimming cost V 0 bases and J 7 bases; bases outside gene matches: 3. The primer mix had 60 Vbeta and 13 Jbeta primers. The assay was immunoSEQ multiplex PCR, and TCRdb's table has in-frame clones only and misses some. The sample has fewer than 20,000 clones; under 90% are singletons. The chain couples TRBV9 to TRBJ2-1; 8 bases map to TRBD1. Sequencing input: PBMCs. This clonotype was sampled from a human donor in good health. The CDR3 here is CASSVGQGRNEQFF. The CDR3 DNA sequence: TGTGCCAGCAGCGTAGGACAGGGGAGGAATGAGCAGTTCTTC.